The 7 T cell receptor beta chains below were found in one sample sequenced in a study of T cell responses to AZD1222 COVID-19 vaccine. Some clones are missing from TCRdb's copy, which holds only in-frame ones; the method was immunoSEQ multiplex PCR. Among about 120,000 clones, 90% to 95% were seen once, and the ten largest hold more than 4.5%. This sample comprised peripheral blood, obtained 28 days after the second AZD1222 dose. The receptor set was obtained from an adult who received the AZD1222 COVID-19 vaccine.

The genes are TRBV10-1 and TRBJ2-2; D call uncertain. This CDR3 spans 13 amino acids. Germline V gene sequence: CDR1 WNHNN, CDR2 SYGVQD (reference sequence). V dropped 8 bases and J dropped 3 bases, with 10 bases sitting between them. The DNA for the CDR3 is TGCGCCAGCTCTCGGTCGTACACCGGGGAGCTGTTTTTT. This translates into CASSRSYTGELFF.

This sequence joins TRBV28 and TRBJ1-4, with 7 bases that match TRBD1. The CDR3 length is 15 residues. V was pared by 6 bases and J by 4 bases, with 8 bases of the junction left unmatched. Germline-derived CDR1 and CDR2 are MDHEN and SYDVKM. The CDR3 DNA is TGTGCCAGCAGCATTAAACAGGGGTTTAATGAAAAACTGTTTTTT. Translating it yields CASSIKQGFNEKLFF.

The chain recombines TRBV2 with TRBJ2-7; D might be TRBD1 or TRBD2, each matching 5 bases. V lost 7 bases and J lost 0, with 13 bases in between. The CDR3 length is 14 residues. Germline CDR1 and CDR2: SNHLY and FYNNEI. The CDR3 sequence: CASNRDASSYEQYF. In DNA form, the CDR3 reads TGTGCCAGCAACCGGGACGCGAGCTCCTACGAGCAGTACTTC.

The chain joins TRBV28 to TRBJ2-2, with TRBD2 matching 14 bases. Germline V gene data show CDR1 as MDHEN and CDR2 as SYDVKM. With 6 bases clipped from V and 4 bases from J, the junction kept 10 bases outside the gene matches. This CDR3 contains 18 residues. This CDR3 reads CASSPATTSGGVTGELFF. The CDR3 nucleotides read TGTGCCAGCAGCCCCGCCACGACTAGCGGGGGGGTCACCGGGGAGCTGTTTTTT.

The chain links TRBV30 to TRBJ1-2; no firm D call. The ends were cut back, 0 bases at V and 5 bases at J, with 13 bases in the middle. There are 14 residues in the CDR3. Germline V gene lookup returns CDR1 GTSNPN and CDR2 SVGIG (reference sequence). In nucleotides, the CDR3 is TGTGCCTGGAGTGTTTTAGGAGTTCAATATGGCTACACCTTC. It yields the protein CAWSVLGVQYGYTF.

The CDR3 loop reads CASSSPFNEQFF. The CDR3 DNA is TGTGCCAGCAGCTCACCTTTCAATGAGCAGTTCTTC. The chain employs TRBV7-2 and TRBJ2-1, with no clear D. Germline CDR1 SGHTA, CDR2 FQGNSA. The CDR3 spans 12 residues. V was shortened by 4 bases and J by 6 bases, with 7 bases between the two germline ends. The whole variable domain, remainder taken from reference TRBV7-2 and TRBJ2-1, is GAGVSQSPSNKVTEKGKDVELRCDPISGHTALYWYRQSLGQGLEFLIYFQGNSAPDKSGLPSDRFSAERTGGSVSTLTIQRTQQEDSAVYLCASSSPFNEQFFGPGTRLTVL.

The chain couples TRBV13 to TRBJ2-3; a weak D match, TRBD2 (6 bases). Germline values: CDR1 PRHDT, CDR2 FYEKMQ (reference sequence). This CDR3 contains 17 residues. Trimming took off 5 bases at V and 5 bases at J, with 23 bases between the two ends. As DNA, the CDR3 is TGTGCCAGCAGCCCCCAGGCTAGCGACGGTTCCGGAGATACGCAGTATTTT. Amino acid sequence: CASSPQASDGSGDTQYF.